The entry below gives a single T cell receptor (beta chain) sequence along with its context. This sample is drawn from a study of T cells in Graves' hyperthyroidism and ophthalmopathy. Researchers amplified the TCR beta CDR3 regions from RNA transcripts. During a first-round RT-PCR of the TCR CDR3, the HTBI primer set was used. A single record per CDR3 protein comes from TCRdb applying MiXCR to the multiplex PCR reads. In the table there are about 520,000 distinct CDR3 sequences, less than 25% of which are singletons. This CDR3 contains 14 residues. CDR1 MNHNS and CDR2 SASEGT come from the germline V gene. Trimming shortened V by 2 bases and J by 2 bases, and 9 bases separated the two germline ends.

Sequencing was done on a sample of blood. The sequence came from a woman aged 25 to 39 with Graves' ophthalmopathy. The chain couples TRBV6-1 to TRBJ2-5; no reliable D call. The CDR3 coding sequence is TGTGCCAGCAGTGAACGTAGACCGCAAGAGACCCAGTACTTC. Protein sequence: CASSERRPQETQYF.